This TCR beta chain appears in the sequencing data of a study of shared clonotypes between healthy human individuals. CD45RO-negative cells were positively selected for CCR7, leaving out terminally differentiated effector memory CD45RA+ cells. Clones were read by immunoSEQ multiplex PCR, and TCRdb kept only the in-frame ones, dropping some. The table includes hundreds of thousands of clones, approximately 96% detected once. The CDR3 is 13 amino acids. V was shortened by 5 bases and J by 9 bases, with 14 bases between the two germline ends. CDR1 and CDR2 from the germline V gene are MDHEN and SYDVKM. The chain carries TRBV28 and TRBJ1-5; D might be TRBD1 (5 bases). The sequenced material came from naive CD8+ T cells sorted from blood. The TCR originated in a woman aged 25 to 39 in good health. CDR3 in DNA: TGTGCCAGCAGTCCCCCTGGGGGTCTGCCCCAGCATTTT. Amino acids: CASSPPGGLPQHF.